This T cell receptor beta chain was recovered during a study of CD8+CD57+ T cells in acquired aplastic anemia. Study overall: The average for DNA from sorted CD4+ and CD8+ cells was 3.2 ug. Where healthy donors were concerned, CD4+ cells averaged around 11 million reads. The study's findings and limits: Significant differences in CD8+ Simpson's diversity were not observed between patients and controls. Comparison of patients with controls identified about 30 shared CD8+ CDR3 sequences.

There are 15 residues in the CDR3. CDR1 is SGHVS and CDR2 is FNYEAQ in the germline V gene. The V gene lost 5 bases and the J gene lost 1 base, with 13 bases spanning the gap. The template for TCR beta VDJ and CDR3 sequence profiling was genomic DNA. TCRdb redid the calling of the reads with MiXCR, one entry per CDR3 protein. The data show roughly 38,000 distinct CDR3 sequences, around 76% seen once. Regarding this clonotype: Its antigen remains unknown.

Input material: sorted CD4+, CD8+, or CD8+CD57+ T cells (not recorded which) from PBMCs. The clonotype was recovered from a human donor in good health, serving as a control. The J gene is TRBJ2-3, the V gene TRBV7-6; the D is unclear. CDR3 sequence reads: CASSPRPSGTDTQYF. The CDR3 region has the DNA TGTGCCAGCAGCCCGCGACCATCGGGCACAGATACGCAGTATTTT.